This T cell receptor (beta chain) was sequenced in a study of Graves' ophthalmopathy and Graves' hyperthyroidism. Study outcomes and limitations: With a specificity of around 76% and a sensitivity of more than 65%, the model predicted ophthalmopathy progression. Blood shared most expanded thyroid clonotypes above 0.001 frequency.

This CDR3 is built from 12 residues. The germline CDR1 and CDR2 sequences are SEHNR and FQNEAQ (reference sequence). V lost 8 bases to trimming and J lost 1 base, with 8 bases between them. This clonotype was seen repeatedly, ten times or more. As yet, its antigen is unknown. As the template, RNA transcripts were used to amplify TCR beta CDR3 regions. Second-round multiplex PCR followed a first-round RT-PCR using HTBI primers. TCRdb ran MiXCR on the multiplex PCR reads and lists one entry per CDR3 protein. The sample includes over a million distinct CDR3 sequences, roughly two fifths seen only once; the top ten take more than 9.5%.

Sequencing input: peripheral blood or thyroid tissue (not recorded which). The J gene is TRBJ1-1, the V gene TRBV7-9; D is unclear. The clonotype comes from an adult man with Graves' hyperthyroidism. The CDR3 here is CASSGPNTEAFF. In DNA form, the CDR3 reads TGTGCCAGCTCTGGCCCGAACACTGAAGCTTTCTTT.